Below, 24 T cell receptor beta chains from the same sample are listed, as sequenced in a study of shared clonotypes between healthy human individuals. Sequenced by immunoSEQ multiplex PCR; TCRdb stores in-frame clones only, minus some. The sample lists approximately 1.5 million clones, around 98.5% occurring once. The specimen sequenced was naive CD4+ T cells sorted from blood. As for subset: CD45RA+ positively selected. The receptor set was obtained from a young man in good health.

CDR3: CASRTGGGFNEKLFF. In DNA, the CDR3 is TGTGCCAGCAGGACCGGAGGGGGGTTTAATGAAAAACTGTTTTTT. The chain combines TRBV6-6 with TRBJ1-4, with a tentative D call TRBD1 (6 bases). Trimming removed 6 bases at V and 4 bases at J, with 15 bases between. From germline, CDR1 is MNHNY and CDR2 SVGAGI (reference sequence). This CDR3 comprises 15 residues.

The gene calls are TRBV19 and TRBJ1-2; 9 bases agree with TRBD1. This CDR3 has 15 residues. Germline CDR1 LNHDA, CDR2 SQIVND (reference sequence). V shed 7 bases, J shed 2 bases, and the junction held 8 bases outside the gene matches. CDR3 DNA sequence: TGTGCCAGTAATTTACCCGGGACAGGGAACTATGGCTACACCTTC. This sequence encodes CASNLPGTGNYGYTF.

This rearrangement joins TRBV14 to TRBJ2-1; TRBD2 matches at 10 bases. Germline values: CDR1 SGHDN, CDR2 FVKESK. The CDR3 length is 16 residues. V shed 4 bases, J shed 5 bases, and the junction held 8 bases outside the gene matches. The CDR3 coding sequence is TGTGCCAGCAGCCCCCTATCTAGCGGGAGAGACAATGAGCAGTTCTTC. Protein product: CASSPLSSGRDNEQFF. The whole variable domain, remainder taken from reference TRBV14 and TRBJ2-1, is EAGVTQFPSHSVIEKGQTVTLRCDPISGHDNLYWYRRVMGKEIKFLLHFVKESKQDESGMPNNRFLAERTGGTYSTLKVQPAELEDSGVYFCASSPLSSGRDNEQFFGPGTRLTVL.

V gene TRBV7-2 combines with J gene TRBJ1-2; D is unresolved. The germline V and J ends were trimmed by 4 bases and 6 bases, with 15 bases remaining between them. CDR3 length: 14 amino acids. Germline V gene sequence: CDR1 SGHTA, CDR2 FQGNSA. CDR3 loop: CASSYHTGGNGYTF. The DNA for the CDR3 is TGTGCCAGCAGCTACCACACGGGTGGGAATGGCTACACCTTC. Drawing the rest from reference TRBV7-2 and TRBJ1-2, the complete variable domain is GAGVSQSPSNKVTEKGKDVELRCDPISGHTALYWYRQSLGQGLEFLIYFQGNSAPDKSGLPSDRFSAERTGGSVSTLTIQRTQQEDSAVYLCASSYHTGGNGYTFGSGTRLTVV.

The genes are TRBV5-4 and TRBJ2-3, with TRBD1 matching over 7 bases. Germline V gene sequence: CDR1 SGHNT, CDR2 YYREEE (reference sequence). J was trimmed by 2 bases and V by 4 bases; bases with no gene match: 10. The CDR3 is 16 residues long. This chain's CDR3 is CASSTGQERPTDTQYF. The CDR3 nucleotides read TGTGCCAGCAGCACCGGACAGGAGAGACCCACAGATACGCAGTATTTT.

The V gene is TRBV28, the J gene TRBJ1-1; D is possibly TRBD1 (5 bases). V lost 11 bases and J 1 base, leaving 17 bases between the germline ends. Per germline, CDR1 MDHEN and CDR2 SYDVKM. This CDR3 region has 14 residues. Written as DNA, the CDR3 is TGTGCCGGCACTCCTCCGGGGCCGAACACTGAAGCTTTCTTT. Protein sequence: CAGTPPGPNTEAFF.

V usage is TRBV5-4 and J usage is TRBJ2-1, with 9 bases matching TRBD2. V dropped 0 bases and J dropped 7; count of bases not matched to a gene: 2. The germline V gene encodes CDR1 SGHNT and CDR2 YYREEE (reference sequence). CDR3 length: 14 residues. DNA of the CDR3: TGTGCCAGCAGCTTGGTAGCGGGAGAAAATGAGCAGTTCTTC. Residues: CASSLVAGENEQFF. Together with reference TRBV5-4 and TRBJ2-1, the CDR3 gives the full variable domain: ETGVTQSPTHLIKTRGQQVTLRCSSQSGHNTVSWYQQALGQGPQFIFQYYREEENGRGNFPPRFSGLQFPNYSSELNVNALELDDSALYLCASSLVAGENEQFFGPGTRLTVL.

The chain is built from TRBV29-1 and TRBJ2-5; no clear D gene. This CDR3 comprises 13 residues. Germline V CDR1 and CDR2: SQVTM, ANQGSEA. Trimming left V 6 bases short and J 5 bases short, with 16 bases between. The CDR3 bases are TGCAGCGTAGCAGGCCAGCACACGGAGACCCAGTACTTC. This sequence encodes CSVAGQHTETQYF. Filled out from reference TRBV29-1 and TRBJ2-5, the complete variable domain reads SAVISQKPSRDICQRGTSLTIQCQVDSQVTMMFWYRQQPGQSLTLIATANQGSEATYESGFVIDKFPISRPNLTFSTLTVSNMSPEDSSIYLCSVAGQHTETQYFGPGTRLLVL.

The gene calls are TRBV28 and TRBJ1-2, with D perhaps TRBD1 (5 bases). The CDR3 contains 14 residues. Germline CDR1 is MDHEN and CDR2 is SYDVKM. Trimming took 5 bases from V and 4 from J, leaving 14 bases between them. DNA for the CDR3: TGTGCCAGCAGTCAGACAGCCCACACCTATGGCTACACCTTC. The encoded protein is CASSQTAHTYGYTF.

This clone has only one observation. The V gene is TRBV5-4, the J gene TRBJ1-1, with 7 nucleotides matching TRBD1. Germline CDR1 and CDR2: SGHNT and YYREEE (reference sequence). The ends lost 7 bases at V and 2 bases at J; junction bases unmatched: 11. The CDR3 spans 15 residues. The CDR3 coding sequence is TGTGCCAGCCCAGGGGGGATTGGGCGAAACACTGAAGCTTTCTTT. This gives the protein CASPGGIGRNTEAFF.

V usage is TRBV11-2 and J usage is TRBJ2-2; D is perhaps TRBD1 (6 bases). Germline lookup yields CDR1 SGHAT and CDR2 FQNNGV. CDR3 length: 16 residues. The ends were cut back, 2 bases at V and 7 bases at J, with 17 bases in the middle. This CDR3 reads CASSLTVTGSGGELFF. The DNA for the CDR3 is TGTGCCAGCAGCTTAACCGTTACAGGGTCTGGCGGGGAGCTGTTTTTT.

This rearrangement joins TRBV6-4 to TRBJ2-3; D gene uncertain. The CDR3 loop spans 12 amino acids. Per the germline V gene, CDR1 is MRHNA and CDR2 is SNTAGT. The V and J ends lost 7 bases and 4 bases respectively, with 9 bases between them. As DNA, the CDR3 is TGTGCCAGCACGGAAGGCGCAGATACGCAGTATTTT. Its translation: CASTEGADTQYF.

The chain is built from TRBV5-1 and TRBJ2-7, with D tentatively TRBD2 (5 bases). Germline lookup yields CDR1 SGHRS and CDR2 YFSETQ. V shed 0 bases and J shed 4 bases, with 14 bases lying between them. CDR3 length equals 15 residues. The CDR3 sequence: CASSLVANGAYEQYF. The DNA of the CDR3 is TGCGCCAGCAGCTTGGTAGCGAACGGCGCATACGAGCAGTACTTC.

This chain uses TRBV4-3 with TRBJ1-1, with D possibly matching TRBD1 (5 bases). CDR3 length: 14 residues. The germline V gene has CDR1 LGHNA and CDR2 YSLEER. V was shortened by 4 bases and J by 3 bases, with 12 bases between the two germline ends. CDR3 nucleotides: TGCGCCAGCAGCCTGACGAGCAGGGACACTGAAGCTTTCTTT. This translates into CASSLTSRDTEAFF.

The chain couples TRBV18 to TRBJ1-1; TRBD1 is a possible D gene (6 bases). The CDR3 contains 16 residues. Germline CDR1 and CDR2: KGHSH and LQKENI. Trimming took off 1 base at V and 4 bases at J, with 16 bases between the two ends. CDR3 residues: CASSPHKQGSITEAFF. In nucleotides, the CDR3 is TGTGCCAGCTCACCACATAAGCAGGGGAGCATCACTGAAGCTTTCTTT.

This rearrangement joins TRBV5-4 to TRBJ2-3; the match to TRBD2 covers 8 bases. Unmatched junction bases numbered 5, after V lost 0 bases and J lost 2 bases. The CDR3 consists of 16 residues. CDR1 is SGHNT, CDR2 YYREEE, per germline (reference sequence). CDR3 coding DNA: TGTGCCAGCAGCTTGGACGCGGGAGGTAACACAGATACGCAGTATTTT. Amino acids: CASSLDAGGNTDTQYF.

CDR3 sequence: CASSLGRGRDNYGYTF. CDR3 coding DNA: TGTGCCAGCAGCTTGGGCAGGGGGCGCGATAACTATGGCTACACCTTC. This rearrangement joins TRBV5-4 to TRBJ1-2; TRBD1 matches at 8 bases. CDR1 is SGHNT and CDR2 is YYREEE in the germline V gene (reference sequence). V shed 0 bases, J shed 1 base, and the junction held 5 bases outside the gene matches. This CDR3 has 16 residues.

The chain has TRBV11-3 and TRBJ2-3; possible D gene TRBD1, 5 bases. Germline loops: CDR1 SGHNT, CDR2 YENEEA. V was shortened by 5 bases and J by 3 bases, with 12 bases between the two germline ends. The CDR3 runs 14 residues. The CDR3 reads CASSPQGRTDTQYF. In nucleotides, the CDR3 is TGTGCCAGCAGCCCCCAGGGCCGAACAGATACGCAGTATTTT.

The chain links TRBV9 to TRBJ1-1; TRBD1 agrees at 7 bases. Germline V gene sequence: CDR1 SGDLS, CDR2 YYNGEE. The junction had 5 bases not matched to a gene; V was cut back by 4 bases and J by 5 bases. This CDR3 contains 13 residues. CDR3 DNA: TGTGCCAGCAGCCGGGGACAGTCTACTGAAGCTTTCTTT. Translation: CASSRGQSTEAFF.

The chain is built from TRBV2 and TRBJ2-5, with D unclear. CDR3 length equals 13 residues. Trimming stripped 3 bases from V and 2 bases from J, with 7 bases between. Germline CDR1 SNHLY, CDR2 FYNNEI. The CDR3 nucleotides read TGTGCCAGCAGTGAGCCAGGTCAAGAGACCCAGTACTTC. This sequence encodes CASSEPGQETQYF.

This chain joins TRBV4-1 and TRBJ1-4, with no clear D. Germline values: CDR1 MGHRA, CDR2 YSYEKL. CDR3 length equals 14 residues. V was shortened by 3 bases and J by 6 bases, with 11 bases between the two germline ends. The CDR3 protein is CASSHDGRDEKLFF. CDR3 DNA: TGCGCCAGCAGCCACGACGGAAGGGATGAAAAACTGTTTTTT.

This chain uses TRBV5-4 with TRBJ2-7; D is tentatively TRBD1 or TRBD2 (5 bases each). V lost 4 bases and J 3 bases, leaving 17 bases between the germline ends. The CDR3 is 15 amino acids. Germline CDR1 SGHNT, CDR2 YYREEE (reference sequence). CDR3: CASSMVGETLYEQYF. DNA of the CDR3: TGTGCCAGCAGCATGGTGGGGGAAACCCTCTACGAGCAGTACTTC.

The genes are TRBV15 and TRBJ1-4; 7 nucleotides line up with TRBD1. Per the germline V gene, CDR1 is LNHNV and CDR2 is YYDKDF (reference sequence). CDR3 length: 15 residues. J lost 8 bases, V lost 8 bases, and 14 bases had no gene match. Here the CDR3 reads CATEYQGGHGEKLFF. The CDR3 nucleotides read TGTGCCACCGAATATCAGGGGGGTCACGGCGAAAAACTGTTTTTT.

The chain links TRBV14 to TRBJ2-3; 9 bases fit TRBD2. In germline, CDR1 is SGHDN, CDR2 FVKESK. Losses at the gene ends were 2 bases for V and 2 bases for J; bases not matched to a gene: 8. The CDR3 is made up of 17 amino acids. The CDR3, as DNA: TGTGCCAGCAGCCAAAGGGTCCTAGCGGGACTCACAGATACGCAGTATTTT. This encodes CASSQRVLAGLTDTQYF.